The T cell receptor (beta chain) described here comes from a study of T cell changes during pregnancy in multiple sclerosis (dated by TCRdb to 2018 to 2020). About the study as a whole: In women with multiple sclerosis, the researchers looked at how the T cell repertoire shifted as pregnancy progressed.

About this clone: The antigen it binds to is not known. No base qualities exist here, and no much larger clone lies one base off it.

Receptors were amplified or captured by the immunoSEQ multiplex PCR assay. TCRdb took this table from immuneACCESS and kept in-frame rearrangements with V and J called. Such tables lack part of the clones; where checked against another copy, unresolved V genes explain under half of the gap, and the rest is unexplained. In this sample the table shows about 38,000 clones, more than 90% of which occur a single time. The ten largest clones represent 12% of the sample. Taken from cysteine to phenylalanine, the CDR3 has 15 residues. Only the CDR3 region is kept as DNA, spanning 45 bases read in frame from base 1. V has 5 bases trimmed and J has 7 bases trimmed; junction bases matching no gene number 8. The CDR1 and CDR2 encoded by the germline V gene (reference sequence) are PRHDT and FYEKMQ.

Sample: CD8+ T cells from peripheral blood mononuclear cells, taken after pregnancy. The TCR was taken from a female donor with multiple sclerosis, enrolled in a pregnancy study. Here the chain combines TRBV13 and TRBJ2-3; the junction holds 11 bases that match TRBD2. The nucleotide sequence is TGTGCCAGCAGCCCTGATAGCGGGAGGGTGAATACGCAGTATTTT. Translated, this is CASSPDSGRVNTQYF. Extended through the reference TRBV13 and TRBJ2-3 proteins, this CDR3 yields the full variable domain: AAGVIQSPRHLIKEKRETATLKCYPIPRHDTVYWYQQGPGQDPQFLISFYEKMQSDKGSIPDRFSAQQFSDYHSELNMSSLELGDSALYFCASSPDSGRVNTQYFGPGTRLTVL.